One and the same sample provided the 17 T cell receptor beta chains below, sequenced in a study of CD8 T cells in Susac syndrome. It was with random hexamers that roughly 0.45 to 1 ug RNA was reverse transcribed. TCRdb re-called the immunoSEQ multiplex PCR reads through MiXCR, storing one row per CDR3 protein. Of 150,000 to 200,000 distinct CDR3 sequences listed, 90% to 95% are singletons. The sample comprised CD4+ T cells from PBMCs. The receptors originated from a human donor with Susac syndrome.

The rearrangement uses TRBV6-5 and TRBJ1-1; 8 bases line up with TRBD1. This CDR3 contains 15 residues. V shed 2 bases, J shed 1 base, and the junction held 3 bases outside the gene matches. Germline V gene sequence: CDR1 MNHEY, CDR2 SVGAGI. This CDR3 is CASSYTGTGNTEAFF. The DNA of the CDR3 is TGTGCCAGCAGTTACACTGGGACAGGGAACACTGAAGCTTTCTTT.

The V gene is TRBV29-1, the J gene TRBJ2-1; no clear D. The germline V gene encodes CDR1 SQVTM and CDR2 ANQGSEA. V lost 5 bases to trimming and J lost 3 bases, with 2 bases between them. The CDR3 is 10 amino acids. In DNA form, the CDR3 reads TGCAGCGTTCTCTACAATGAGCAGTTCTTC. It is translated as CSVLYNEQFF.

This chain connects TRBV5-6 to TRBJ1-2; 7 nucleotides agree with TRBD1. CDR3 length: 15 residues. Germline V gene lookup returns CDR1 SGHDT and CDR2 YYEEEE. Trimming removed 1 base from V and 1 base from J; junction bases left unmatched: 4. This chain's CDR3 is CASSLPGGYNYGYTF. CDR3 sequence (DNA): TGTGCCAGCAGCTTGCCAGGGGGGTATAACTATGGCTACACCTTC.

For the CDR3, the DNA is TGTGCCAGCAGCCCGGACGCCTCAGAGACCCAGTACTTC. Translation gives CASSPDASETQYF. The V and J genes are TRBV7-2 and TRBJ2-5; D gene uncertain. Germline V CDR1 and CDR2: SGHTA, FQGNSA. The CDR3 has 13 amino acids. V lost 5 bases and J lost 4, with 11 bases in between.

The gene calls are TRBV20-1 and TRBJ1-2; D is undetermined. Trimming left V 1 base short and J 2 bases short, with 8 bases between. The CDR3 consists of 13 residues. The V gene's germline CDR1 is DFQATT and CDR2 SNEGSKA (reference sequence). CDR3 loop: CSARANRNYGYTF. Written as DNA, the CDR3 is TGCAGTGCTAGAGCTAACAGAAACTATGGCTACACCTTC.

The rearrangement uses TRBV28 and TRBJ2-5; TRBD1 aligns across 8 bases. J gave up 5 bases and V 10 bases, and 6 bases lay outside the gene matches. Per germline, CDR1 MDHEN and CDR2 SYDVKM. The CDR3 is 12 amino acids. The CDR3 region is CATQGAFETQYF. DNA of the CDR3: TGTGCCACCCAGGGGGCGTTTGAGACCCAGTACTTC.

The gene calls are TRBV20-1 and TRBJ2-3; TRBD2 matches 7 bases. Germline loops: CDR1 DFQATT, CDR2 SNEGSKA (reference sequence). The length of the CDR3 is 15 residues. Trimming removed 1 base from V and 0 bases from J; junction bases left unmatched: 4. The CDR3 nucleotides read TGCAGTGCTAGAGGCCTTAGCGGGAGCACAGATACGCAGTATTTT. Translated: CSARGLSGSTDTQYF.

The chain links TRBV12-3 or TRBV12-4 to TRBJ2-5, with TRBD1 identical over 7 bases. Trimming at V came to 5 bases and at J to 6 bases, leaving 9 bases not matched to a gene. There are 14 residues in the CDR3. The CDR3 reads CASSPTGTAQTQYF. The DNA of the CDR3 is TGTGCCAGCAGTCCTACCGGGACAGCTCAGACCCAGTACTTC.

The rearrangement joins TRBV27 to TRBJ2-7; TRBD1 matches 8 bases. CDR1 and CDR2 from the germline V gene are MNHEY and SMNVEV (reference sequence). The CDR3 loop spans 15 amino acids. J was trimmed by 0 bases and V by 5 bases; bases with no gene match: 6. CDR3 loop: CASSSLTGASYEQYF. The CDR3 DNA sequence: TGTGCCAGCAGTAGCCTGACAGGGGCCTCCTACGAGCAGTACTTC.

The gene calls are TRBV20-1 and TRBJ2-6; tentative D call: TRBD1 (6 bases). The length of the CDR3 is 14 residues. Germline CDR1 reads DFQATT; CDR2 reads SNEGSKA (reference sequence). V shed 5 bases and J shed 0 bases, with 8 bases lying between them. CDR3 protein: CSAYRASGANVLTF. The CDR3 DNA reads TGCAGTGCTTACAGGGCCTCTGGGGCCAACGTCCTGACTTTC.

This rearrangement joins TRBV7-9 to TRBJ2-1, with TRBD1 identical over 10 bases. Germline V gene lookup returns CDR1 SEHNR and CDR2 FQNEAQ (reference sequence). This CDR3 is built from 16 residues. The trim removed 4 bases at V and 0 bases at J, leaving 3 bases unmatched. CDR3 protein: CASSSRQGASYNEQFF. The CDR3 region has the DNA TGTGCCAGCAGCTCAAGACAGGGGGCCTCCTACAATGAGCAGTTCTTC.

The V and J genes are TRBV2 and TRBJ2-2; 9 nucleotides align to TRBD1. CDR3 length: 15 residues. The V and J ends lost 6 bases and 4 bases, in that order; junction bases with no gene match: 6. In germline, CDR1 is SNHLY, CDR2 FYNNEI. The CDR3 nucleotides are TGTGCCAGCAGGGTCGGGACAGGGTCCACCGGGGAGCTGTTTTTT. This encodes CASRVGTGSTGELFF. Variable domain in full (rest from reference TRBV2 and TRBJ2-2): EPEVTQTPSHQVTQMGQEVILRCVPISNHLYFYWYRQILGQKVEFLVSFYNNEISEKSEIFDDQFSVERPDGSNFTLKIRSTKLEDSAMYFCASRVGTGSTGELFFGEGSRLTVL.

J is TRBJ2-1 and V is TRBV20-1; D is uncertain. In germline, CDR1 is DFQATT, CDR2 SNEGSKA (reference sequence). The length of the CDR3 is 14 residues. The V end lost 6 bases, the J end lost 4 bases, and 16 bases lay between the germline ends. The CDR3 bases are TGCAGTGCCCGAACGCTAGGTCTGTACAATGAGCAGTTCTTC. Its protein product is CSARTLGLYNEQFF.

The chain joins TRBV5-1 to TRBJ1-6; D is ambiguous. Trimming left V 6 bases short and J 8 bases short, with 18 bases between. Germline CDR1 SGHRS, CDR2 YFSETQ. The CDR3 covers 15 residues. The CDR3: CASTDSRALHSPLHF. Written as DNA, the CDR3 is TGCGCCAGCACCGACTCCCGGGCCTTACATTCACCCCTCCACTTT.

The chain joins TRBV20-1 to TRBJ2-3; 10 nucleotides match TRBD1. After removal of 6 bases from V and 4 bases from J, the junction contained 4 bases not matched to a gene. The CDR3 consists of 13 residues. Germline V gives CDR1 DFQATT, CDR2 SNEGSKA (reference sequence). CDR3 coding DNA: TGCAGTGCCCCGGGACAGGGGTCAGATACGCAGTATTTT. It specifies CSAPGQGSDTQYF.

The rearrangement joins TRBV7-6 to TRBJ1-3; D remains ambiguous. The V end was cut by 1 base, the J end by 8 bases, with 3 bases between. The germline CDR1 and CDR2 sequences are SGHVS and FNYEAQ. The CDR3 contains 11 residues. The chain's CDR3 is CASSLGDTIYF. CDR3 nucleotides: TGTGCCAGCAGCTTAGGGGACACCATATATTTT.

The rearrangement links TRBV29-1 to TRBJ2-3, with 10 nucleotides matching TRBD1. J was trimmed by 5 bases and V by 6 bases; bases with no gene match: 5. Per germline, CDR1 SQVTM and CDR2 ANQGSEA. The length of the CDR3 is 13 residues. The CDR3 is CSVGTGAGDTQYF. The CDR3 coding sequence is TGCAGCGTCGGGACAGGGGCAGGAGATACGCAGTATTTT.